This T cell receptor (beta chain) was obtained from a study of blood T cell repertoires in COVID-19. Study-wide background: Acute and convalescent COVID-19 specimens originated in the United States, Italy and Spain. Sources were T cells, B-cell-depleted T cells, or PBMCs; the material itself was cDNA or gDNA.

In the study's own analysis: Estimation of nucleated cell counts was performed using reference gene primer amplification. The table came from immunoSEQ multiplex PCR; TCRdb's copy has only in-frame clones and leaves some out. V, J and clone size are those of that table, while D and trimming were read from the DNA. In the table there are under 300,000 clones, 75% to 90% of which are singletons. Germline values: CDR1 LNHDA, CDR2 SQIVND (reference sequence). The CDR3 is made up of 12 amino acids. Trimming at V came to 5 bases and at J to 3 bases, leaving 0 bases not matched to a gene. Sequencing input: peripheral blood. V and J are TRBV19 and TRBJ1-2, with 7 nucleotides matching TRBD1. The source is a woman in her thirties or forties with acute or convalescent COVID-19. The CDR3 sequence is CASSQGDYGYTF. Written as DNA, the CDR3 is TGTGCCAGTAGTCAGGGGGACTATGGCTACACCTTC.